This entry concerns a single T cell receptor (beta chain). The sample holds a few counts of this clonotype. Which antigen it targets is not known. The DNA is left out, because the CDR3 cannot be placed on it with certainty; the CDR3 is given as TCRdb lists it. This entry is derived from a study of T cells after yellow fever vaccination (dated by TCRdb to about 2019). About the study as a whole: Libraries from fractions with low cell numbers were prepared with the SMART-Seq v4 Ultra Low Input RNA kit. Bulk TCR alpha and beta repertoires were sequenced longitudinally to track T-cell clones before and after primary and booster YFV17D yellow fever vaccination. The cohort comprised two healthy male donors, one aged 18 to 30 and one aged 30 to 39 years. Blood samples were taken at several timepoints before and after primary and secondary immunization, and bulk PBMC replicates and cell subsets were isolated.

The treatment or condition label here, explained by the study, means: live attenuated yellow fever vaccine strain. At every blood-draw timepoint, two biological replicates of bulk PBMCs were collected. A standard Ficoll-Paque protocol was used to isolate PBMCs from peripheral blood. TriZol was used to extract RNA from bulk PBMCs, from CD4 and CD8 fractions, and from dextramer-positive and dextramer-negative fractions. On the study overall, not on this receptor specifically: The study included only two donors, which limits how far the findings can be generalized. After the booster, most of the clones that had expanded following primary vaccination were detected again (almost 98% of CD4 and around 90% of CD8), which suggests that memory was broadly maintained. Because abundant contaminating clonotypes from the bulk population could be contained in FACS-sorted repertoires, computational filtering was required. The secondary T-cell response was weaker than the primary response but faster, peaking on day 5 instead of day 15. A small fraction of clonotypes showed up in both the CD4 and CD8 compartments, probably as a result of convergent recombination.

Sequencing was performed on an Illumina NovaSeq 6000. TCR cDNA was synthesized by 5'RACE template switching, through which a universal primer site and unique molecular identifiers were introduced. cDNA synthesis was primed from both the TCR alpha and TCR beta constant segments. Library amplification used two PCR steps, and the second PCR step added sample barcodes and sequencing adapters. Sequencing of libraries was done on Illumina HiSeq 2500 (2x100 bp) or NovaSeq (2x150 bp). Turning to the authors' computational methods: MIGEC was used to demultiplex reads and collapse the reads into UMI consensus sequences, and MiXCR was used for V(D)J alignment. Vaccine-responding clonotypes were identified with edgeR using replicate PBMC samples, with FDR below 0.01 and a log2 fold change above 5 up to day 15 being required. CD4 or CD8 identity was assigned to each bulk clonotype according to whether the clonotype was present at higher abundance in the sequenced CD4 repertoire or the sequenced CD8 repertoire. TCRdb reanalyzed the raw reads on its own, using fastp at Q25 for trimming and MiXCR for clone calling, and kept in-frame beta chains. All rows with the same CDR3 protein become a single entry with the most common DNA and genes. The V and J calls here are based on TCRdb, not the publication. The sample records roughly 310,000 distinct CDR3 sequences, less than 4.5% of which are singletons. The top ten constitute about 20% of the sample.

The specimen comprised PBMCs, sampled on the day of the yellow fever booster vaccination. The origin of this receptor is a man younger than 35 who received the YFV17D yellow fever vaccine.

The CDR3 has the sequence CISVPEASDRDRVPYEQYF. The chain couples TRBV7-5 to TRBJ2-7; the D call of TRBD1 is as the table states it, not checked on the DNA. TRBV7-5 is noted as a pseudogene. From cysteine to phenylalanine, the CDR3 is 19 amino acids long.